This TCR beta chain appears in the sequencing data of a study of blood T cell repertoires in COVID-19 (dated by TCRdb to about 2020). At the level of the whole study: Samples covering the acute and convalescent phases of COVID-19 were provided by collaborators in the United States, Italy and Spain. The prospective study material was composed of cDNA or gDNA derived from T cells, B-cell-depleted T cells, or PBMCs. Deeply sampled blood TCRbeta repertoires from subjects exposed to, actively infected with, or recovered from COVID-19 were included in the dataset. The repertoires were released in a freely available public database meant as a resource for research on the immune response to SARS-CoV-2. Sample metadata almost always included a de-identified subject ID, COVID-19 status, age in years and sex. HLA class I and class II types, where available, came from metadata supplied by the sample provider rather than from assay-based typing. Samples came from the ongoing ImmuneRACE study (first 160 participants) plus 1,254 subjects from 6 global collaborators. What the authors observed across the whole study: The quantity of clinical and demographic metadata differed by source and by participant and was supplied without curation.

Each collaborating institution followed its own protocols to collect whole blood in K2EDTA tubes. For TCRbeta analysis, collaborator samples were shipped as frozen whole blood, as isolated PBMCs, or as DNA extracted from either sample type. The immunoSEQ Assay, a bias-controlled multiplex PCR, was used to amplify TCRbeta CDR3 regions from genomic DNA. Per the source publication's procedure: The number of nucleated cells in each sample was estimated by amplification of reference gene primers within the assay. Sequence reads were collapsed and filtered to measure the absolute abundance of every unique TCRbeta CDR3 rearrangement. Productive Simpson clonality was computed per sample as the square root of Simpson's diversity index over productive rearrangements. TCRdb's version of the immuneACCESS table is confined to in-frame rearrangements and falls short of the full clone set. An unresolved V gene accounts for under half of the shortfall where checked; the remainder is of unknown origin. The V and J calls and clone size are taken from that table; D and trimming were inferred from the DNA. The sample includes more than 200,000 clones, with 80% to 90% observed a single time. Roughly 2.7% of the sample rests with the top ten.

This clone has only a few counts. This clone's antigen is unknown. No clone much larger than this one lies a single base away; base qualities are absent. The CDR3 measures 13 amino acids from cysteine to phenylalanine. Only CDR3 DNA remains: 39 bases, in frame from the first base. The germline V gene supplies CDR1 SGHRS and CDR2 YFSETQ. Trimming removed 6 bases from V and 2 bases from J, leaving 12 bases between the germline ends. The sequenced sample consisted of peripheral blood. The sequence is built from TRBV5-1 and TRBJ2-7; the best D guess is TRBD1, with 6 bases matching. The receptor comes from a woman aged 40 to 50 with active or convalescent COVID-19. The DNA sequence is given as TGCGCCAGCACTACGTCAGGGGCCTACGAGCAGTACTTC. The resulting protein is CASTTSGAYEQYF.